These T cell receptor beta chains were read from a single sample in a study of blood T cell repertoires in COVID-19. The method was immunoSEQ multiplex PCR; TCRdb's version includes in-frame clones alone and lacks a portion of them. The table includes roughly 150,000 clones, 80% to 90% detected once. Sequenced input: peripheral blood. These receptors came from a woman in her thirties or forties with acute or convalescent COVID-19. The CDR3 runs from the conserved cysteine through the conserved F or W. D genes are given only for firm matches. The size field is filled for only some rows; it gives once, few, many or a size class.

j_call v_call d_call clone_size cdr3_nt cdr3_aa
TRBJ2-7 TRBV9 TRBD1 NA TGTGCCAGCAGCGTAAAGTTTCTCCCTGGACAGGGTAACTCCTACGAGCAGTACTTC CASSVKFLPGQGNSYEQYF
TRBJ1-1 TRBV7-9 NA NA TGTGCCAGCAGCTTAGACGAAATACTCACTGAAGCTTTCTTT CASSLDEILTEAFF
TRBJ1-5 TRBV27 NA NA TGTGCCAGCAGTTTAGTGGCCGGCAGGAATCAGCCCCAGCATTTT CASSLVAGRNQPQHF
TRBJ1-1 TRBV2 NA once TGTGCCAGCAGTGTGGGGGGGGAGGACACTGAAGCTTTCTTT CASSVGGEDTEAFF
TRBJ2-7 TRBV24-1 NA NA TGTGCCACCAGTGATTTTACAAGTTCGGGGGAACTGTACTTC CATSDFTSSGELYF
TRBJ2-5 TRBV7-2 NA NA TGTGCCAGCAGCTTAGGACTAGTAGACCAAGAGACCCAGTACTTC CASSLGLVDQETQYF
TRBJ2-1 TRBV23-1 TRBD1 NA TGCGCCAGCAGTCGGTACATAGGGGGCACGGGCAATGAGCAGTTCTTC CASSRYIGGTGNEQFF
TRBJ2-1 TRBV9 TRBD2 NA TGTGCCAGCAGCGTAGAATCTGGCGGGGGGGCTGATGAGCAGTTCTTC CASSVESGGGADEQFF
TRBJ1-2 TRBV27 TRBD1 NA TGTGCCAGCAGCCTCCACAGGGGACAGAGCTATGGCTACACCTTC CASSLHRGQSYGYTF
TRBJ1-6 TRBV5-6 NA NA TGTGCCAGCAGCTTAGGGGATAATTCACCCCTCCACTTT CASSLGDNSPLHF
TRBJ2-7 TRBV28 NA NA TGTGCCAGCGGGCGGGCAACCTACGAGCAGTACTTC CASGRATYEQYF
TRBJ2-1 TRBV7-8 NA NA TGTGCCAGCAGCTCCTGGGACACAAACAATGAGCAGTTCTTC CASSSWDTNNEQFF
TRBJ1-1 TRBV28 NA once TGTGCCAGCAGTTTCAGGCTGAACACTGAAGCTTTCTTT CASSFRLNTEAFF
TRBJ2-1 TRBV3-1/TRBV3-2 TRBD2 once TGTGCCAGCAGCCTTCGCTCGGGACTAGCGAGTGAGCAGTTCTTC CASSLRSGLASEQFF
TRBJ1-2 TRBV2 NA NA TGTGCCAGCAGTGAAGACAAGAGGGCCTATGGCTACACCTTC CASSEDKRAYGYTF
TRBJ1-1 TRBV19 NA NA TGTGCCAGTAGAGACAGTACCTACACTGAAGCTTTCTTT CASRDSTYTEAFF
TRBJ2-1 TRBV5-1 TRBD2 few TGCGCCAGCAGCTCCGTGGGGACTAGCGGGGGAAGCTCCTACAATGAGCAGTTCTTC CASSSVGTSGGSSYNEQFF
TRBJ2-1 TRBV15 TRBD2 NA TGTGCCACCAGCAACGCGGGAGGCTCCTACAATGAGCAGTTCTTC CATSNAGGSYNEQFF
TRBJ2-1 TRBV2 TRBD1 NA TGTGCCACCAAAAGACAGGGGTATTCTGAGCAGTTCTTC CATKRQGYSEQFF
TRBJ1-1 TRBV2 NA once TGTGCCAAGAGTCTCCCCTCGCCTCTTGCAGCTTTCTTT CAKSLPSPLAAFF
TRBJ1-2 TRBV4-1 NA once TGCGCCAGCAGCCAAGGAGAAGGGGGAATGGGTGGCTACACCTTC CASSQGEGGMGGYTF
TRBJ2-5 TRBV11-2 TRBD2 NA TGTGCCAGCAGCTTAGTTCCTAGCGGTCGCCAAGAGACCCAGTACTTC CASSLVPSGRQETQYF
TRBJ1-5 TRBV2 NA NA TGTGCCAGCGCGTTGATGAGTTATCAGCCCCAGCATTTT CASALMSYQPQHF
TRBJ2-7 TRBV30 NA once TGTGCCTGGAGTGTAGGGGGGGCTCCCTACGAGCAGTACTTC CAWSVGGAPYEQYF
TRBJ1-2 TRBV27 TRBD1 NA TGTGCCAGCAGACAGGGGGCTAACTATGGCTACACCTTC CASRQGANYGYTF
TRBJ1-2 TRBV5-1 NA NA TGCGCCAGCAGCTTGGGGACAGTGGGCAACTATGGCTACACCTTC CASSLGTVGNYGYTF
TRBJ1-3 TRBV2 TRBD1 NA TGTGCCAGCAGTGTGCCCAGGGGGCCTGGAAACACCATATATTTT CASSVPRGPGNTIYF
TRBJ2-6 TRBV5-1 NA NA TGCGCCAGCGTAGACACCTCTGGGGCCAACGTCCTGACTTTC CASVDTSGANVLTF
TRBJ1-1 TRBV18 NA NA TGTGCCAGCTCACTTAGACAGGACTCTGAAGCTTTCTTT CASSLRQDSEAFF
TRBJ1-5 TRBV28 NA NA TGTGCCAGCAGTGGTGGGAGGGCCCATCAGCCCCAGCATTTT CASSGGRAHQPQHF
TRBJ2-7 TRBV12-3/TRBV12-4 TRBD1 NA TGTGCCAGCAGCCTGGGACAGGTCTACGAGCAGTACTTC CASSLGQVYEQYF
TRBJ1-2 TRBV20-1 NA NA TGCAGTGCTAGGGCAGACTATGGCTACACCTTC CSARADYGYTF
TRBJ1-1 TRBV18 NA NA TGTGCCAGCTCTCCCACTGAGAACACTGAAGCTTTCTTT CASSPTENTEAFF
TRBJ1-6 TRBV28 TRBD1 once TGTGCCAGCAGGCAAATTTGGGACATAAACCGGGACAGGCTGAATTCACCCCTCCACTTT CASRQIWDINRDRLNSPLHF
TRBJ2-6 TRBV3-1/TRBV3-2 NA NA TGTGCCAGCAGCCCCGGAGAGTATACCCTAAATCGGATCGGTCCTGGGGCCAACGTCCTGACTTTC CASSPGEYTLNRIGPGANVLTF
TRBJ2-7 TRBV9 TRBD2 NA TGTGCCAGCAGCGTAGGTGAAGAGGGACTAGATTTTACCTACGAGCAGTACTTC CASSVGEEGLDFTYEQYF
TRBJ1-6 TRBV7-9 NA NA TGTGCCAGCAGCTTGAGTAATTCACCCCTCCACTTT CASSLSNSPLHF
TRBJ1-4 TRBV27 NA NA TGTGCCAGCAGTTTAAACCAAGGGGACTTTAATGAAAAACTGTTTTTT CASSLNQGDFNEKLFF
TRBJ2-1 TRBV12-5 NA NA TGTGCTAGTGGTTTGGTACAGGGAGCTGAGCAGTTCTTC CASGLVQGAEQFF
TRBJ1-2 TRBV19 TRBD1 NA TGTGCCAGTAGTGTTTTGACAGGGGAGGCCTATGGCTACACCTTC CASSVLTGEAYGYTF
TRBJ1-5 TRBV19 NA NA TGTGCCAGTAGTATTGACAAAGCCCCTCAGCCCCAGCATTTT CASSIDKAPQPQHF
TRBJ2-2 TRBV18 TRBD1 NA TGTGCCAGCTCACCCCAGGGGGCGCAAGCTGGGGAGCTGTTTTTT CASSPQGAQAGELFF
TRBJ2-1 TRBV6-5 TRBD2 NA TGTGCCAGCAGTTACGATAGGCGGGAGAGTGCTGAGCAGTTCTTC CASSYDRRESAEQFF
TRBJ1-2 TRBV5-4 NA few TGTGCCAGCAGCTTGTCCAGGGACTATGGCTACACCTTC CASSLSRDYGYTF
TRBJ1-6 TRBV28 NA NA TGTGCCAGCCGCGCGAACAGGGCTAATTCACCCCTCCACTTT CASRANRANSPLHF